This T cell receptor (beta chain) was observed in a study of shared clonotypes between healthy human individuals. Germline CDR1 is SGHTA and CDR2 is FQGNSA. The CDR3 sequence is 14 residues long. The junction had 1 base not matched to a gene; V was cut back by 4 bases and J by 2 bases. Assay execution proceeded at the deep level. Several immunoSEQ plates held equal portions of the genomic DNA taken from each subset. This table comes from immunoSEQ multiplex PCR, and its TCRdb copy is limited to in-frame clones, with some not included. The sample records some 1 million clones, roughly 80% being singletons. Study results and caveats: About 5% of naive CD4 clonotypes were common to a handful of donors. Compared with memory subsets, naive subsets generally had larger estimated richness.

This clone was counted between two and nine times. No antigen is known for it. This receptor was identified in a man aged 18 to 30 in good health. V usage is TRBV7-2 and J usage is TRBJ2-2; 7 nucleotides line up with TRBD2. The sequencing input was memory CD4+ T cells sorted from blood. Subset noted: CD45RA-negative fraction. CDR3 in amino acids: CASSWGLNTGELFF. DNA of the CDR3: TGTGCCAGCAGCTGGGGACTAAACACCGGGGAGCTGTTTTTT.